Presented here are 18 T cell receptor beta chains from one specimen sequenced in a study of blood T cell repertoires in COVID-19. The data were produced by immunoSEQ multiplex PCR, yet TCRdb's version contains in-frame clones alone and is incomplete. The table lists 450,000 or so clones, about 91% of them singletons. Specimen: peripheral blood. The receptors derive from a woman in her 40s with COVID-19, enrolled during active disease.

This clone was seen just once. The DNA of the CDR3 is TGTGCCACCAGCACCCCGAGCGGTAGCAATCAGCCCCAGCATTTT. Protein sequence: CATSTPSGSNQPQHF. The chain combines TRBV15 with TRBJ1-5, with D uncertain. The CDR3 contains 15 residues. CDR1 is LNHNV and CDR2 is YYDKDF in the germline V gene (reference sequence). V was pared by 4 bases and J by 0 bases, with 10 bases between.

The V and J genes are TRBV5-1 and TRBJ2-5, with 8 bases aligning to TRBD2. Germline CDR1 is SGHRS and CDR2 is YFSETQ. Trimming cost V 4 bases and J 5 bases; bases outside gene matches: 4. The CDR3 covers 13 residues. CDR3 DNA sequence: TGCGCCAGCAGCCCCGGGACTAGGGAGACCCAGTACTTC. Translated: CASSPGTRETQYF.

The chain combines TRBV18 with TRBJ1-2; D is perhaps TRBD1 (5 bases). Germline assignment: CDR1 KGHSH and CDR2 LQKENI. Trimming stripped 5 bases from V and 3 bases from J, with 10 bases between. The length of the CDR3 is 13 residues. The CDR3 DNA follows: TGTGCCAGCTCAGCATCGACAGACTATGGCTACACCTTC. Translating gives CASSASTDYGYTF.

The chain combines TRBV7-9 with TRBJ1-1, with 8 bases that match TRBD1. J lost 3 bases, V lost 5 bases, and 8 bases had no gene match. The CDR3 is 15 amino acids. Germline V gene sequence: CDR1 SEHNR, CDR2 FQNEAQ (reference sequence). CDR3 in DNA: TGTGCCAGCAGCCCGGACAGGGTAGGATACACTGAAGCTTTCTTT. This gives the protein CASSPDRVGYTEAFF.

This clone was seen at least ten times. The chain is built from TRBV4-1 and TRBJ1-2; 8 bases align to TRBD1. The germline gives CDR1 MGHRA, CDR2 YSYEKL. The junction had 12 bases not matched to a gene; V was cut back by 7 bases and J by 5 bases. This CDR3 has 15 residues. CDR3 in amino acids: CASTRGPGGGYGYTF. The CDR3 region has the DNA TGCGCCAGCACCAGAGGCCCAGGGGGCGGGTATGGCTACACCTTC.

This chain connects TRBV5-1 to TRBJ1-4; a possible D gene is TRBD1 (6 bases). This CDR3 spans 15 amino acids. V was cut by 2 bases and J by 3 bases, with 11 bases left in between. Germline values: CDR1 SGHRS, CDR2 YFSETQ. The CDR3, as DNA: TGCGCCAGCAGCTTCGGGGGGCAATCTAATGAAAAACTGTTTTTT. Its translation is CASSFGGQSNEKLFF.

The CDR3 sequence: CASSLSGTGKEKLFF. In nucleotides, the CDR3 is TGTGCCAGCAGCTTGTCCGGGACAGGGAAAGAAAAACTGTTTTTT. The chain is built from TRBV7-3 and TRBJ1-4; 9 bases match TRBD1. The CDR3 is 15 residues long. The germline V gene has CDR1 SGHTA and CDR2 FQGTGA. The J segment lost 8 bases and the V segment lost 3 bases, leaving 7 bases of the junction unmatched. Complete variable domain (other parts from reference TRBV7-3 and TRBJ1-4): GAGVSQTPSNKVTEKGKYVELRCDPISGHTALYWYRQSLGQGPEFLIYFQGTGAADDSGLPNDRFFAVRPEGSVSTLKIQRTERGDSAVYLCASSLSGTGKEKLFFGSGTQLSVL.

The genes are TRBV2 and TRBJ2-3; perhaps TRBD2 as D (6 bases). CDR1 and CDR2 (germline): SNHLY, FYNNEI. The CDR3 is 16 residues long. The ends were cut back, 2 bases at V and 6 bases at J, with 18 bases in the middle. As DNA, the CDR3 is TGTGCCAGCAGTGAAATAGGGCGGGATCGCTCCGATACGCAGTATTTT. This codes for CASSEIGRDRSDTQYF. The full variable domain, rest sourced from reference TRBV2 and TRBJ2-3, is EPEVTQTPSHQVTQMGQEVILRCVPISNHLYFYWYRQILGQKVEFLVSFYNNEISEKSEIFDDQFSVERPDGSNFTLKIRSTKLEDSAMYFCASSEIGRDRSDTQYFGPGTRLTVL.

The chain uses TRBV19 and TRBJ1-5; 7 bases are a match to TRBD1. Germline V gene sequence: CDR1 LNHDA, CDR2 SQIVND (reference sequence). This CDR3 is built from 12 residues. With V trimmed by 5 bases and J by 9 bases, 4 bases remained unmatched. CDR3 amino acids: CASSSNRGPQHF. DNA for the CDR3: TGTGCCAGTAGTTCAAACAGGGGGCCCCAGCATTTT.

CDR3 DNA: TGTGCCAGCAAGCCCAGGGGGGTGAACACTGAAGCTTTCTTT. As protein: CASKPRGVNTEAFF. The chain combines TRBV27 with TRBJ1-1, with 7 bases matching TRBD1. V lost 7 bases, J lost 0 bases, and 5 bases stayed unmatched. The V gene's germline CDR1 is MNHEY and CDR2 SMNVEV (reference sequence). There are 14 residues in the CDR3.

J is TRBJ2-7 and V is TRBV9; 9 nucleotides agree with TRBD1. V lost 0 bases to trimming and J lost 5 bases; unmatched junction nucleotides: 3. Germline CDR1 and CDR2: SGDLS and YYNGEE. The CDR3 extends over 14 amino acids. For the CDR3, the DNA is TGTGCCAGCAGCGTAGGGGGACAGGGCAACGAGCAGTACTTC. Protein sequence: CASSVGGQGNEQYF.

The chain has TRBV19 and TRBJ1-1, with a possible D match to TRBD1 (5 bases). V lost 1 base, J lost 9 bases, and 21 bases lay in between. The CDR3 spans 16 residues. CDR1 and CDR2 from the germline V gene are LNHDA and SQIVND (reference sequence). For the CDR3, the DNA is TGTGCCAGTAGTATAGTGTCCCTTGGAGCCAGGGATAAAGCTTTCTTT. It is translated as CASSIVSLGARDKAFF.

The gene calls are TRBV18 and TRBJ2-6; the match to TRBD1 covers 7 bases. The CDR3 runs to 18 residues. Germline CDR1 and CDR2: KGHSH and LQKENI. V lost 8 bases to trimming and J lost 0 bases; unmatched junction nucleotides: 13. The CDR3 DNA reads TGTGCCAGCCACCCTCGACAGGGAAAGATCTCTGGGGCCAACGTCCTGACTTTC. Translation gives CASHPRQGKISGANVLTF.

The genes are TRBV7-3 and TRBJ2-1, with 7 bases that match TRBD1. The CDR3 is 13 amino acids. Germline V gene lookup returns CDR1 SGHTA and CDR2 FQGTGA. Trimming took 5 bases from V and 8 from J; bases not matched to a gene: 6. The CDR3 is CASSRQGVHEQFF. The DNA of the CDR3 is TGTGCCAGCAGCCGACAGGGAGTCCATGAGCAGTTCTTC.

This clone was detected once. The CDR3 DNA sequence: TGTGCCAGCAGCTTAAGACACGCCACTGAAGCTTTCTTT. Its translation is CASSLRHATEAFF. This chain uses TRBV7-3 with TRBJ1-1; no definite D call. V was shortened by 1 base and J by 4 bases, with 7 bases between the two germline ends. Germline CDR1 reads SGHTA; CDR2 reads FQGTGA. This CDR3 region has 13 residues.

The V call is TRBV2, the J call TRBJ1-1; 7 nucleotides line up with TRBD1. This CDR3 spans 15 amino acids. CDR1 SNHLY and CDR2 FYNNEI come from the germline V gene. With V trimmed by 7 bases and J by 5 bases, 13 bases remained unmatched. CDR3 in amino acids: CASKTGALRRTEAFF. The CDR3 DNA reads TGTGCCAGCAAAACAGGGGCTTTACGGAGGACTGAAGCTTTCTTT.

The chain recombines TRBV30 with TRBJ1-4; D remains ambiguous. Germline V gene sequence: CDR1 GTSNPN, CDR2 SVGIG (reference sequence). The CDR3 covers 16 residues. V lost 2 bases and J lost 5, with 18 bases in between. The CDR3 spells CAWSTSYRDFNEKLFF. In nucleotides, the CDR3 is TGTGCCTGGAGTACCTCCTACAGAGATTTCAATGAAAAACTGTTTTTT.

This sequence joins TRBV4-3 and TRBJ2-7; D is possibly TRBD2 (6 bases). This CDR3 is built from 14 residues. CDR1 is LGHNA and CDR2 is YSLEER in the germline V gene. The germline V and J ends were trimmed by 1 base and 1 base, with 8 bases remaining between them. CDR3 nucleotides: TGCGCCAGCAGCCAAGTTCGGGGGTCCTACGAGCAGTACTTC. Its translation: CASSQVRGSYEQYF.